The table lists the clone carrying this T cell receptor (beta chain) with many counts. Its antigen remains unidentified. This sample is part of a study of T-cell reconstitution after alpha-beta-depleted transplantation in children. Study observations and caveats: Once a year had passed after transplant, T-cell counts and diversity came mostly from newly produced T cells.

In germline, CDR1 is DFQATT, CDR2 SNEGSKA (reference sequence). V lost 3 bases and J 6 bases, leaving 11 bases between the germline ends. The CDR3 is 13 amino acids. As it was prepared, the TCRbeta library received unique molecular identifiers. TCRdb re-called the PCR reads with MiXCR, one entry per CDR3 protein. The table lists 250,000 to 300,000 distinct CDR3 sequences, around 7.3% of them singletons, with about 9.3% in the top ten. The sample in question was peripheral blood, obtained 360 days after TCRalphabeta/CD19-depleted stem cell transplant. The genes are TRBV20-1 and TRBJ1-4, with TRBD1 as a possible D gene (5 bases). The sequence was obtained from a female patient aged 2-9 years who had a stem cell transplant for Fanconi anemia, so the T cells may come from the graft donor. The CDR3 here is CSASVRDYEKLFF. The CDR3, as DNA: TGCAGTGCTAGTGTCAGGGATTATGAAAAACTGTTTTTT.